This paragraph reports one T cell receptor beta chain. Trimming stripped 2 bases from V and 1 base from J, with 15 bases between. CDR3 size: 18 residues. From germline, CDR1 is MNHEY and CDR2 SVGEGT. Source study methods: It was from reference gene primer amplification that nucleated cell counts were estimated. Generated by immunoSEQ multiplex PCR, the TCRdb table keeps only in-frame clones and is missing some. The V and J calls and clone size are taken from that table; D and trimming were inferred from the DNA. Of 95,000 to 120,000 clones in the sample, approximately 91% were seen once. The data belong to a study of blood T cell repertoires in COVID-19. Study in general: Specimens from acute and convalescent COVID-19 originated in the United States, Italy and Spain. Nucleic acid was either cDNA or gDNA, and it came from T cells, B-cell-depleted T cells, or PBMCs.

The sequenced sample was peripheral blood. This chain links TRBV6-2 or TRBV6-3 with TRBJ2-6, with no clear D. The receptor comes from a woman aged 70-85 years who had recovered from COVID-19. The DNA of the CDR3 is TGTGCCAGCAGTTACAATGGCAGGTGGGCGTCTGGGGCCAACGTCCTGACTTTC. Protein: CASSYNGRWASGANVLTF.